This TCR beta chain comes out of a study of CXCR3-negative and CXCR3-positive naive CD8 T cells. Study information: Approximately 140 million TRB reads were obtained in total, which works out to about 1.5 +/- 0.3 million per library.

Germline V gene sequence: CDR1 LNHDA, CDR2 SQIVND (reference sequence). The CDR3 is 15 amino acids. Comment on this clonotype: Its specificity is unknown.

The TRB cDNA libraries were prepared by 5' RACE with UMI labels. Following a re-call of the 5' RACE reads, TCRdb has one entry per CDR3 protein and lacks DNA. There are 45,000 or so distinct CDR3 sequences in the sample, with around 11% held by the top ten. Study-wide results and caveats: In both naive subsets diversity was comparably high, whereas memory CD8+ cells showed much lower diversity. Most assays used freshly isolated PBMCs, as cryopreservation partially reduced CXCR3.

This chain joins TRBV19 and TRBJ2-2; TCRdb's D call of TRBD1 is untestable without DNA. The sequence derives from a human donor in good health. Some clones in this sample may be carry-over from other donors' samples. The sample consisted of memory CD8+ T cells from blood. The CDR3 sequence: CASRTPLTNTGELFF.